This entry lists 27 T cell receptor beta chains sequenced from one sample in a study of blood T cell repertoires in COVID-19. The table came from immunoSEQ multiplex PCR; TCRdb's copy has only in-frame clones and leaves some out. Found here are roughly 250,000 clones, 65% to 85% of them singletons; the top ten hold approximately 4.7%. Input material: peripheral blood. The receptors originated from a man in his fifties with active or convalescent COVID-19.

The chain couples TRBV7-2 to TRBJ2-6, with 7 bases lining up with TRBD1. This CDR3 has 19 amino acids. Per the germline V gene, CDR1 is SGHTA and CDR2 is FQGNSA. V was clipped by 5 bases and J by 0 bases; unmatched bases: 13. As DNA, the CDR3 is TGTGCCAGCAGCCAAAAGACAGGGTCCTCCCTCTCTGGGGCCAACGTCCTGACTTTC. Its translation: CASSQKTGSSLSGANVLTF.

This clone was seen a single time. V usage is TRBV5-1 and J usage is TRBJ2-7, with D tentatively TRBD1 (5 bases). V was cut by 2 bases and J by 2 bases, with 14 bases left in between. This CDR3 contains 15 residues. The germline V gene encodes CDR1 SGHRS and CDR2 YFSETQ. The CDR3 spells CASSFWSGSTYEQYF. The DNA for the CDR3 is TGCGCCAGCAGCTTTTGGTCAGGGTCCACCTACGAGCAGTACTTC.

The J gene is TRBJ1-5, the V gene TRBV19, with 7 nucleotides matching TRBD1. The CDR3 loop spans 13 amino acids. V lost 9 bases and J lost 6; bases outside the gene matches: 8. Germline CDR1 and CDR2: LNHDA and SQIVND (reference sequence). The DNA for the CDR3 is TGTGCCAGCGCTGGGACAGCCGGTCAGCCCCAGCATTTT. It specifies CASAGTAGQPQHF.

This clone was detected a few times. The CDR3 DNA follows: TGTGCCAGCAGCCAAGATCGCGGGACAGTCTATGGCTACACCTTC. It is translated as CASSQDRGTVYGYTF. The rearrangement links TRBV4-2 to TRBJ1-2; TRBD1 aligns across 7 bases. CDR1 is LGHNA and CDR2 is YNFKEQ in the germline V gene. CDR3 length: 15 amino acids. V shed 0 bases and J 4 bases; nucleotides not matched to a gene: 5.

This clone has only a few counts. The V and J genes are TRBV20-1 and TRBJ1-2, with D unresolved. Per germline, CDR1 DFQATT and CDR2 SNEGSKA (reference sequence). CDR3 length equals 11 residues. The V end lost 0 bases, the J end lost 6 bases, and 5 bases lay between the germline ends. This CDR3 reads CSARDLHGYTF. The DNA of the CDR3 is TGCAGTGCTAGAGATCTCCATGGCTACACCTTC.

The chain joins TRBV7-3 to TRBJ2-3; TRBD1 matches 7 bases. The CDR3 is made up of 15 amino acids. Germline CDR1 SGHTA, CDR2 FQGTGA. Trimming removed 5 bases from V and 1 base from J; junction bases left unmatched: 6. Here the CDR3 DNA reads TGTGCCAGCAGCCCCCAGGGGGTGGGCACAGATACGCAGTATTTT. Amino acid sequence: CASSPQGVGTDTQYF.

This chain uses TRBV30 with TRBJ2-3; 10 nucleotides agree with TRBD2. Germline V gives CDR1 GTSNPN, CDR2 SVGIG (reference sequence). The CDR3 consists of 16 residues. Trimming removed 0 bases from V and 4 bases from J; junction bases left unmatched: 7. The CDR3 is CAWSVLAGGSADTQYF. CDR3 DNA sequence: TGTGCCTGGAGTGTGTTAGCGGGGGGTAGTGCAGATACGCAGTATTTT.

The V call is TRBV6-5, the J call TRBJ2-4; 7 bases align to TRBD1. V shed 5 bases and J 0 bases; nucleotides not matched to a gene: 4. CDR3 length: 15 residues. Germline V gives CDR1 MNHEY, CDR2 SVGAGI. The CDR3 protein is CASSQGVLAKNIQYF. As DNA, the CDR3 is TGTGCCAGCAGTCAGGGGGTTTTAGCCAAAAACATTCAGTACTTC.

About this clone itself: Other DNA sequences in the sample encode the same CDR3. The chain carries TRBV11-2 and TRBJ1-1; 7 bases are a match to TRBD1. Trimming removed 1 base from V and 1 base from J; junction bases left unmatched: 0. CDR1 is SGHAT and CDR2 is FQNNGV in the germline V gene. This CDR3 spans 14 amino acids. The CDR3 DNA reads TGTGCCAGCAGCTTAGGACAGGGGAACACTGAAGCTTTCTTT. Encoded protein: CASSLGQGNTEAFF.

The chain's CDR3 is CASSGRLAGGGDTQYF. The CDR3 DNA sequence: TGTGCCAGCAGCGGTCGACTAGCGGGGGGTGGGGATACGCAGTATTTT. This chain joins TRBV3-1 (or the pseudogene TRBV3-2) and TRBJ2-3; 13 bases are shared with TRBD2. CDR3 length: 16 amino acids. The germline CDR1 and CDR2 sequences are LGHDT and YNNKEL (reference sequence). Trimming took 5 bases from V and 6 from J; bases not matched to a gene: 8.

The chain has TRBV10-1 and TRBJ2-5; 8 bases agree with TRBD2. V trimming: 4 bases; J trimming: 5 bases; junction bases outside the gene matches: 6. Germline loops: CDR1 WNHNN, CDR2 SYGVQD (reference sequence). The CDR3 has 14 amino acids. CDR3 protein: CASSVSSGVETQYF. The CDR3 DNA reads TGCGCCAGCAGTGTGAGTAGCGGGGTGGAGACCCAGTACTTC.

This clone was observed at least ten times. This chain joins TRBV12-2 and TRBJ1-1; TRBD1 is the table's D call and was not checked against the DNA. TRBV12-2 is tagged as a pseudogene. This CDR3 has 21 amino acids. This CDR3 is CASRLQTIGRDRTKKWEVAFF. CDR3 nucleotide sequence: TGTGCAAGTCGCTTACAAACTATCGGTCGGGACAGGACAAAAAAGTGGGAAGTCGCTTTCTTT.

The CDR3 DNA sequence: TGTGCCAGCAGCGGACAGGGCGCGAACACTGAAGCTTTCTTT. It is translated as CASSGQGANTEAFF. The V gene is TRBV11-2, the J gene TRBJ1-1; TRBD1 matches 8 bases. Germline V CDR1 and CDR2: SGHAT, FQNNGV. This CDR3 contains 14 residues. Trimming took 5 bases from V and 1 from J; bases not matched to a gene: 3.

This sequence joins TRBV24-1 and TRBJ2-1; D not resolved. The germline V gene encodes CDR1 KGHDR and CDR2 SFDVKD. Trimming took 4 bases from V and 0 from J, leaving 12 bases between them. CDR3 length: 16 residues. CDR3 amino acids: CATSETTESSYNEQFF. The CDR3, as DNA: TGTGCCACCAGTGAAACGACGGAGAGCTCCTACAATGAGCAGTTCTTC.

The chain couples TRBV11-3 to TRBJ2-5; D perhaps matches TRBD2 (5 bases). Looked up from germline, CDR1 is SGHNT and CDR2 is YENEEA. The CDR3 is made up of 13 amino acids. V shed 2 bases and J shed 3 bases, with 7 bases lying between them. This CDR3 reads CASSLRGKETQYF. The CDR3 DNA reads TGTGCCAGCAGCTTAAGAGGGAAAGAGACCCAGTACTTC. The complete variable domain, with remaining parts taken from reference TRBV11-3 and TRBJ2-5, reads EAGVVQSPRYKIIEKKQPVAFWCNPISGHNTLYWYLQNLGQGPELLIRYENEEAVDDSQLPKDRFSAERLKGVDSTLKIQPAELGDSAVYLCASSLRGKETQYFGPGTRLLVL.

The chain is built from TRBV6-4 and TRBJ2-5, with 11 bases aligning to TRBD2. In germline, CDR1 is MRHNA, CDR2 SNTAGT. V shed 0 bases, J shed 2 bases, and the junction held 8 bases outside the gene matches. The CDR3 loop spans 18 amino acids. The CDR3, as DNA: TGTGCCAGCAGTGACTCCAGCCTAGCGGGGGGTGCTCAAGAGACCCAGTACTTC. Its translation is CASSDSSLAGGAQETQYF.

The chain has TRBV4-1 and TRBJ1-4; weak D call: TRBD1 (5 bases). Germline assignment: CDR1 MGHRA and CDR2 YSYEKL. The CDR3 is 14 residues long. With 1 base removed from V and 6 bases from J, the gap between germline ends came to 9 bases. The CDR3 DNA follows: TGCGCCAGCAGCCAAGTAGGGGCAGATGAAAAACTGTTTTTT. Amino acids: CASSQVGADEKLFF.

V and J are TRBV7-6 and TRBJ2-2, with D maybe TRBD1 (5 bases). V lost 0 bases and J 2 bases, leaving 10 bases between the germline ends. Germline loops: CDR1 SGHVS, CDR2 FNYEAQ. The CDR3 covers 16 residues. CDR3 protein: CASSLAAGRNTGELFF. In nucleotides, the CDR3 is TGTGCCAGCAGCTTAGCCGCAGGGCGTAACACCGGGGAGCTGTTTTTT.

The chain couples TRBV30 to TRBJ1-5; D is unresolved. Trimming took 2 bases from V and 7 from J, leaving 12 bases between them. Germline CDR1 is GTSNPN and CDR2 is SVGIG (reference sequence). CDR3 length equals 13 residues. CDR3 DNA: TGTGCCTGGAGTCCCCAGAGGGTGCAGCCCCAGCATTTT. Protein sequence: CAWSPQRVQPQHF.

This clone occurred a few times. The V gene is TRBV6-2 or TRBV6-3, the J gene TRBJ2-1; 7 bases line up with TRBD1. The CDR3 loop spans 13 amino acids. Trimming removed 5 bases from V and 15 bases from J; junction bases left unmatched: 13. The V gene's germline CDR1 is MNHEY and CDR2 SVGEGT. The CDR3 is CASSTPGTALLFF. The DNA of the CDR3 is TGTGCCAGCAGTACCCCAGGGACAGCTCTGTTGTTCTTC.

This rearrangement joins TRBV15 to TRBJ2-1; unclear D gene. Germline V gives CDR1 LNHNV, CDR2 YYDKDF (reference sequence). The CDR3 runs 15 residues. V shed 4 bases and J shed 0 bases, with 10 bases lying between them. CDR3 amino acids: CATSTDLSSYNEQFF. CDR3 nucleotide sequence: TGTGCCACCAGCACCGATCTTAGCTCCTACAATGAGCAGTTCTTC. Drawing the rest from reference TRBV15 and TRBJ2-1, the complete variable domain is DAMVIQNPRYQVTQFGKPVTLSCSQTLNHNVMYWYQQKSSQAPKLLFHYYDKDFNNEADTPDNFQSRRPNTSFCFLDIRSPGLGDTAMYLCATSTDLSSYNEQFFGPGTRLTVL.

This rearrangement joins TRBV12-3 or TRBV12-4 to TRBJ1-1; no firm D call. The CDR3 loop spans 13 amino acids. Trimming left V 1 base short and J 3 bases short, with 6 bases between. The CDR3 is CASSLVADTEAFF. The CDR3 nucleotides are TGTGCCAGCAGTTTAGTGGCAGACACTGAAGCTTTCTTT.

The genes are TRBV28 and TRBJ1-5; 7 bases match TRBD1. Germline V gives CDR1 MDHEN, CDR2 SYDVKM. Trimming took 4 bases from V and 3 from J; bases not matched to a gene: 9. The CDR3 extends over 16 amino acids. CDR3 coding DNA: TGTGCCAGCAGTTCCTCGACAGGGTGGAACAATCAGCCCCAGCATTTT. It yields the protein CASSSSTGWNNQPQHF.

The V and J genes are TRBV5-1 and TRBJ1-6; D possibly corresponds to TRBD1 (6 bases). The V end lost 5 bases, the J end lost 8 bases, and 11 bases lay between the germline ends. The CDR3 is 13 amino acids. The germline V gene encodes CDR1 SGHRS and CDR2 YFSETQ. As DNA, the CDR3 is TGCGCCAGCAGTCAGGGGACGGATTCACCCCTCCACTTT. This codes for CASSQGTDSPLHF.

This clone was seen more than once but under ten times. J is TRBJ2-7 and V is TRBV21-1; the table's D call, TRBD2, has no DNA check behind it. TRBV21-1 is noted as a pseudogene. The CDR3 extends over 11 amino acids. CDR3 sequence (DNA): TGTGCCAGCAGAAGTCGGTACGAGCAGTACTTC. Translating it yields CASRSRYEQYF.

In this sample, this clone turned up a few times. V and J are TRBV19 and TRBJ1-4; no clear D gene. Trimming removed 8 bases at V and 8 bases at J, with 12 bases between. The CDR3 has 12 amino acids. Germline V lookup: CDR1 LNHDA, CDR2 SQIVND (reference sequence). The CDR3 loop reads CASGRLVEKLFF. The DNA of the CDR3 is TGTGCCAGTGGCCGACTAGTGGAAAAACTGTTTTTT.

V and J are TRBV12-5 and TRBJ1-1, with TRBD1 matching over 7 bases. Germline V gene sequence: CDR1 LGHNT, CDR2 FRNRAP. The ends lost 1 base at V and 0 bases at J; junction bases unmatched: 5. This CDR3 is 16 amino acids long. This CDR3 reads CASGLGIQGMNTEAFF. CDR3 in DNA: TGTGCTAGTGGTTTGGGAATACAGGGGATGAACACTGAAGCTTTCTTT.